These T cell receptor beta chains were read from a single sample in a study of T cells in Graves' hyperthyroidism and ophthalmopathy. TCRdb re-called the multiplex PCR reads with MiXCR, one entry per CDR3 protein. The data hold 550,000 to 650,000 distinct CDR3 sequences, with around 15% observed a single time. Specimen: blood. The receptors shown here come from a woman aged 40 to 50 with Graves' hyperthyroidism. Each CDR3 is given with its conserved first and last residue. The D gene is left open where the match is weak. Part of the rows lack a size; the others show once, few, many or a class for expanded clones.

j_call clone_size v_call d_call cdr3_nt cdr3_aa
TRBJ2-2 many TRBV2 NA TGTGCCAGCAGCCTAGACAGCACGAACACCGGGGAGCTGTTTTTT CASSLDSTNTGELFF
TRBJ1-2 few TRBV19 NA TGTGCCAGTAGTACTTTGGAGGTGAAGAGGGGCTACACCTTC CASSTLEVKRGYTF
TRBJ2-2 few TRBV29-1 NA TGCAGCGTTTGGGACGTCACAGGGGAGCTGTTTTTT CSVWDVTGELFF
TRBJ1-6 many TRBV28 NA TGTGCCAGCAGAGGGACTTGGGCTTCACCCCTCCACTTT CASRGTWASPLHF
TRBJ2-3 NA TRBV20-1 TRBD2 TGCAGTGCTAGAGGTAACCAAGCGGGAGTCACAGATACGCAGTATTTT CSARGNQAGVTDTQYF
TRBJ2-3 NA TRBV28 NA TGTGCCAGCACCGCCCGGGCACTCGGCGATACGCAGTATTTT CASTARALGDTQYF
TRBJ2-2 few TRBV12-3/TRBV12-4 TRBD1 TGTGCCAGCAGTTTAGCGCAGGGGGCGGGGGAGCTGTTTTTT CASSLAQGAGELFF
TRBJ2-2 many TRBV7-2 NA TGTGCCAGCAGCCTTAGGGTTATTAACACCGGGGAGCTGTTTTTT CASSLRVINTGELFF
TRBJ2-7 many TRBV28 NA TGTGCCAGCAGCCCCCCAGGGGGGGTCTCCTACGAGCAGTACTTC CASSPPGGVSYEQYF
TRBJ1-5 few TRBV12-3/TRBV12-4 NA TGTGCCAGCAGTTTAGGACTAAAAGTCCAGCATTTT CASSLGLKVQHF
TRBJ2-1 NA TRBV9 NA TGTGCCAGCAGCGTAGGACCACCTTCGGTTTCCTACAATGAGCAGTTCTTC CASSVGPPSVSYNEQFF
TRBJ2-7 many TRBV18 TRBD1 TGTGCCAGCTCACCAAGGATGGGACAGGGGGCAGTCTACGAGCAGTACTTC CASSPRMGQGAVYEQYF
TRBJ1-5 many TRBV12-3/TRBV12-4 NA TGTGCCAGCAGTTTAGGAGACCCGAATCAGCCCCAGCATTTT CASSLGDPNQPQHF
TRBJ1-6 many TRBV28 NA TGTGCCAGCAATCCGGGTTACATAAGGAATTCACCCCTCCACTTT CASNPGYIRNSPLHF
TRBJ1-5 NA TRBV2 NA TGTGCCAGCAGTGATGGGGGAGTTAGCAATCAGCCCCAGCATTTT CASSDGGVSNQPQHF
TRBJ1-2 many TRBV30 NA TGTGCCTGGAGGATGGCAGGATGGGACGGCTACACCTTC CAWRMAGWDGYTF
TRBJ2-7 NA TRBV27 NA TGTGCCAGCAGCCCGGCCCTCACGAGCTCCTACGAGCAGTACTTC CASSPALTSSYEQYF
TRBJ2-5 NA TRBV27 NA TGTGCCAGCAGTTTCAGGGCTATCCAAGAGACCCAGTACTTC CASSFRAIQETQYF
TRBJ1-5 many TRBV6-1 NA TGTGCCAGCAGCGGGGTAGTGGGCAATCAGCCCCAGCATTTT CASSGVVGNQPQHF
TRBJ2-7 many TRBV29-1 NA TGCAGCGTTGTCCCGCCAGGGGCAGCCTACGAGCAGTACTTC CSVVPPGAAYEQYF
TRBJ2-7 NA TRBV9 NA TGTGCCAGCAGCGGACCTTATAAAAACGAGCAGTACTTC CASSGPYKNEQYF
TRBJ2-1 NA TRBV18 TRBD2 TGTGCCAGCTCAGACAGCGGGAGGCCGGACTACAATGAGCAGTTCTTC CASSDSGRPDYNEQFF
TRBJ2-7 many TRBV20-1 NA TGCAGTGCTAGATGGGAAGTCTCCTACGAGCAGTACTTC CSARWEVSYEQYF
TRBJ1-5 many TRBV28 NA TGTGCCAGCAGTTTTCGCTATCAGCCCCAGCATTTT CASSFRYQPQHF
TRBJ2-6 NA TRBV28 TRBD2 TGTGCCAGCAGTATCCTAGCGGGAGGCCCCGGGGCCAACGTCCTGACTTTC CASSILAGGPGANVLTF
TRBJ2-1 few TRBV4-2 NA TGTGCCAGCAGCCAAGCCTGGTCTACTCCCAATGAGCAGTTCTTC CASSQAWSTPNEQFF